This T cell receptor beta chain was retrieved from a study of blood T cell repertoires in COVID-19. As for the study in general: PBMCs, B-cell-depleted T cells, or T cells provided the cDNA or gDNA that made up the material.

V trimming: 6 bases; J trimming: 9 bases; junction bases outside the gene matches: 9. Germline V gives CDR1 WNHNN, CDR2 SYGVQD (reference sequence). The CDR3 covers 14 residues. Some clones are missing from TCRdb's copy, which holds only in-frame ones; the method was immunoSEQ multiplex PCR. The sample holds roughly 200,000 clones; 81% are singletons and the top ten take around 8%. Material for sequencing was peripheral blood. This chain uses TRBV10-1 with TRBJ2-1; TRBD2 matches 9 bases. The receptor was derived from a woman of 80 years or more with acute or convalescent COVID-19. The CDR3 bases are TGCGCCAGCAGCGATAGCGGGAGAGGGAGTGAGCAGTTCTTC. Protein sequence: CASSDSGRGSEQFF.